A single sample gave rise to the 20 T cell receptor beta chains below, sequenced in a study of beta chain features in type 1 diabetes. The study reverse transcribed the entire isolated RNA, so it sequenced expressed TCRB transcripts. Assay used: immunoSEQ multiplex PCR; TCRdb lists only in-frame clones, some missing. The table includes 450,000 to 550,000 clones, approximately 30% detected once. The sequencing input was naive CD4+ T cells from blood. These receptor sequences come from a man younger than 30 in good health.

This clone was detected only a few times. The CDR3 DNA is TGTGCCAGCAGCTTCCGAGGGTTGCCCCTCCGGGGCTACGAGCAGTACTTC. Translating it yields CASSFRGLPLRGYEQYF. The V and J genes are TRBV5-6 and TRBJ2-7, with D possibly matching TRBD2 (5 bases). Germline CDR1 and CDR2: SGHDT and YYEEEE. This CDR3 spans 17 amino acids. V was pared by 2 bases and J by 3 bases, with 21 bases between.

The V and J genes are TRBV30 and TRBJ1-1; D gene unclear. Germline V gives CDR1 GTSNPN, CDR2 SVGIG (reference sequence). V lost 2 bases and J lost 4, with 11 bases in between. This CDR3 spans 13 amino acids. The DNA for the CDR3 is TGTGCCTGGAGTCTGCAACGAGGCACTGAAGCTTTCTTT. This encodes CAWSLQRGTEAFF.

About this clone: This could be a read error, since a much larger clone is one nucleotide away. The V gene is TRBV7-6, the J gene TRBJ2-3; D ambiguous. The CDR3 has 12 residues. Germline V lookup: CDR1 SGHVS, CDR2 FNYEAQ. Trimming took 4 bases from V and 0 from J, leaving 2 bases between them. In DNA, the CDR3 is TGTGCCAGCAGCTCTAGCACAGATACGCAGTATTTT. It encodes CASSSSTDTQYF. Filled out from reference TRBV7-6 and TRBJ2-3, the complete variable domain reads GAGVSQSPRYKVTKRGQDVALRCDPISGHVSLYWYRQALGQGPEFLTYFNYEAQQDKSGLPNDRFSAERPEGSISTLTIQRTEQRDSAMYRCASSSSTDTQYFGPGTRLTVL.

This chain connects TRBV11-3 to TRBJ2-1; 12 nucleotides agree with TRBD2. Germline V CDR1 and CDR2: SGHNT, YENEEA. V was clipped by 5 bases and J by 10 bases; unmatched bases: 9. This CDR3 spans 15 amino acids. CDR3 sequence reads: CASSARLAGANEQFF. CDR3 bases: TGTGCCAGCAGCGCTAGACTAGCGGGAGCGAACGAGCAGTTCTTC.

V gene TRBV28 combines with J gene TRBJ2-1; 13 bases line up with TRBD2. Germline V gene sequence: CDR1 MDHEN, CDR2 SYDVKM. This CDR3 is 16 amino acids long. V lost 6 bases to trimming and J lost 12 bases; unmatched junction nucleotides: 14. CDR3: CASRDLPGLAGNRQFF. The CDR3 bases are TGTGCCAGCAGGGACCTTCCGGGACTAGCGGGAAATAGGCAGTTCTTC.

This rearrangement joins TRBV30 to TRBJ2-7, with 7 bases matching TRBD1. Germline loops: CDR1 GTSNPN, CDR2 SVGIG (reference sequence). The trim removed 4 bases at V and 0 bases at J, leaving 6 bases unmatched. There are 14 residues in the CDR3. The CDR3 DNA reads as TGTGCCTGGATCGGGACAGTATACTCCTACGAGCAGTACTTC. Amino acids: CAWIGTVYSYEQYF.

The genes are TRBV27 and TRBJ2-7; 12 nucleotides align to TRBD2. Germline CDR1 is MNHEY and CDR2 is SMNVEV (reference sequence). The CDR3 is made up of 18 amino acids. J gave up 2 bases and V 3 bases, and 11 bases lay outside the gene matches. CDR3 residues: CASSFRLGTSGQTYEQYF. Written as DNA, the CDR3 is TGTGCCAGCAGTTTCCGCCTCGGGACTAGCGGGCAGACCTACGAGCAGTACTTC.

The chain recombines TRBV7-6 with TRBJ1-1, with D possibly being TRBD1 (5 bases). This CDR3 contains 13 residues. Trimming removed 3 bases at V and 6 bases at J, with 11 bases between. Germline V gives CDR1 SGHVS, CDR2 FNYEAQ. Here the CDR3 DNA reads TGTGCCAGCAGCTTCCCTGGAGGGGCTGAAGCTTTCTTT. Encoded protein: CASSFPGGAEAFF.

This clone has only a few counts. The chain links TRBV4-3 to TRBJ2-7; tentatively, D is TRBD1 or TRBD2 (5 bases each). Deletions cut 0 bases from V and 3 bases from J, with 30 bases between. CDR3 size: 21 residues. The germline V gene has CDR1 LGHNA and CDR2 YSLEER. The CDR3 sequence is CASSQDVLKGLSGMGIYEQYF. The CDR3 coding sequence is TGCGCCAGCAGCCAAGATGTTCTGAAGGGGTTATCCGGGATGGGAATCTACGAGCAGTACTTC.

The CDR3, as DNA: TGTGCCAGCTCACCGGCGGCCACTAGCACAGATACGCAGTATTTT. The encoded protein is CASSPAATSTDTQYF. The chain recombines TRBV18 with TRBJ2-3; D gene unclear. The V end lost 3 bases, the J end lost 0 bases, and 10 bases lay between the germline ends. This CDR3 has 15 amino acids. Germline CDR1 KGHSH, CDR2 LQKENI.

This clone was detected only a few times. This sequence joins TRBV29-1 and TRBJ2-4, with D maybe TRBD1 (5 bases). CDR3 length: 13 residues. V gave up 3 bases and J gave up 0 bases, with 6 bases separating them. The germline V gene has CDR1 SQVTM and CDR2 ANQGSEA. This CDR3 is CSVDGQAKNIQYF. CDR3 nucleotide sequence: TGCAGCGTTGACGGACAAGCCAAAAACATTCAGTACTTC.

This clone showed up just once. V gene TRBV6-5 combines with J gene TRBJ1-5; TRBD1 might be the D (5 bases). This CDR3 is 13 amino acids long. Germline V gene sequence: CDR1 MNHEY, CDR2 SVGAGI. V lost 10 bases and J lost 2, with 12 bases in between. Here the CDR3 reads CATARAGNQPQHF. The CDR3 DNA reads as TGTGCCACCGCCAGGGCCGGCAATCAGCCCCAGCATTTT.

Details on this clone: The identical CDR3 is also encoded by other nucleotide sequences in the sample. The CDR3 loop is CAWSTGGYEQYF. The DNA of the CDR3 is TGTGCCTGGAGTACCGGGGGGTACGAGCAGTACTTC. V gene TRBV30 combines with J gene TRBJ2-7; 7 nucleotides line up with TRBD2. Trimming took 2 bases from V and 4 from J; bases not matched to a gene: 2. The CDR3 spans 12 residues. Per the germline V gene, CDR1 is GTSNPN and CDR2 is SVGIG (reference sequence).

CDR3 in DNA: TGTGCCAGCACCTCTGGGTCGAATTACGAGCAGTACTTC. Protein: CASTSGSNYEQYF. This chain joins TRBV28 and TRBJ2-7; no clear D gene. CDR3 length equals 13 residues. The germline V and J ends were trimmed by 7 bases and 4 bases, with 14 bases remaining between them. Germline CDR1 is MDHEN and CDR2 is SYDVKM. The whole variable domain, remainder taken from reference TRBV28 and TRBJ2-7, is DVKVTQSSRYLVKRTGEKVFLECVQDMDHENMFWYRQDPGLGLRLIYFSYDVKMKEKGDIPEGYSVSREKKERFSLILESASTNQTSMYLCASTSGSNYEQYFGPGTRLTVT.

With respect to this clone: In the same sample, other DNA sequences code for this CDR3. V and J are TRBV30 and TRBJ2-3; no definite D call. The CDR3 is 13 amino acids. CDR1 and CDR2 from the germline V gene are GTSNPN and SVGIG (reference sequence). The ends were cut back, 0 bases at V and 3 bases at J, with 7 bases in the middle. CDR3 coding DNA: TGTGCCTGGAGTGTAGGAAGGACAGATACGCAGTATTTT. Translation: CAWSVGRTDTQYF.

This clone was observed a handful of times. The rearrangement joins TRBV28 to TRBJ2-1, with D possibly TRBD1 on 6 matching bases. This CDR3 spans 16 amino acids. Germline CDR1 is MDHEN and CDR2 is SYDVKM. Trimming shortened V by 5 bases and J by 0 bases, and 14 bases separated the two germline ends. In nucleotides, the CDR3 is TGTGCCAGCAGTCCTATGGGGGCTAGCTCCTACAATGAGCAGTTCTTC. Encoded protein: CASSPMGASSYNEQFF.

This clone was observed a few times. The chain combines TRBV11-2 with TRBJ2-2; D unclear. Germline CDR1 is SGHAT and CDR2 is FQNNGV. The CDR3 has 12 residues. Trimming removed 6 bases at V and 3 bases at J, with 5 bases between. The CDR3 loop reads CASRFHTGELFF. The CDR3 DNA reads TGTGCCAGCAGATTCCACACCGGGGAGCTGTTTTTT. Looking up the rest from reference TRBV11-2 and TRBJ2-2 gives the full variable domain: EAGVAQSPRYKIIEKRQSVAFWCNPISGHATLYWYQQILGQGPKLLIQFQNNGVVDDSQLPKDRFSAERLKGVDSTLKIQPAKLEDSAVYLCASRFHTGELFFGEGSRLTVL.

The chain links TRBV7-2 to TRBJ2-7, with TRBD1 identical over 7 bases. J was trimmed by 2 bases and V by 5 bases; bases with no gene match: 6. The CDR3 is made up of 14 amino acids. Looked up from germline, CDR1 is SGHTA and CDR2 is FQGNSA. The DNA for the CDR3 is TGTGCCAGCAGCCCCCAAACAGGGGCCTACGAGCAGTACTTC. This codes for CASSPQTGAYEQYF.

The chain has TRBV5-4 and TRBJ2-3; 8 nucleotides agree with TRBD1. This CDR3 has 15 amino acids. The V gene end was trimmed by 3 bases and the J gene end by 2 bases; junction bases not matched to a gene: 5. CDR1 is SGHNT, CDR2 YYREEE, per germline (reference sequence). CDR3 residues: CASSSGQANTDTQYF. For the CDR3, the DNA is TGTGCCAGCAGCTCGGGACAGGCAAACACAGATACGCAGTATTTT.

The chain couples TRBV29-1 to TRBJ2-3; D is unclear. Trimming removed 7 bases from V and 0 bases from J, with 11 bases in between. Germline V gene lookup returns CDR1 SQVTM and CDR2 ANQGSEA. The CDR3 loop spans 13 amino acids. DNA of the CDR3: TGCAGCGCGGAAGGGTTAAGCACAGATACGCAGTATTTT. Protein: CSAEGLSTDTQYF.